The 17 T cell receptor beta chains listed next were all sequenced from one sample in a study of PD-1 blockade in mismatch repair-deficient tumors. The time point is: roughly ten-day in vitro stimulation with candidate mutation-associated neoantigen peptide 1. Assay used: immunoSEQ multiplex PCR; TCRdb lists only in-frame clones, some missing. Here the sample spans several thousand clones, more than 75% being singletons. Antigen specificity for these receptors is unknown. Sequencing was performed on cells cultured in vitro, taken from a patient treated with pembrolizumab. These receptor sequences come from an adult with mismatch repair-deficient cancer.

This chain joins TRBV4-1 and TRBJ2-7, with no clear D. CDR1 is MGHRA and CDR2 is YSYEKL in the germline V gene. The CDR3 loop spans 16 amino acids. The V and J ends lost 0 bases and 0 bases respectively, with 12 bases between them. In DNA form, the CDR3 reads TGCGCCAGCAGCCAAGAACCTCTCCCACGCTCCTACGAGCAGTACTTC. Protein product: CASSQEPLPRSYEQYF.

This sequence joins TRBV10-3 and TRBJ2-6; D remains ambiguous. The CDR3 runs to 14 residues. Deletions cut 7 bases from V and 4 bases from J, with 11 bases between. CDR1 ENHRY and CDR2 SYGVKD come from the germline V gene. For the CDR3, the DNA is TGTGCCATCAAGGCTCCGACAGGGGCCAACGTCCTGACTTTC. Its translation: CAIKAPTGANVLTF.

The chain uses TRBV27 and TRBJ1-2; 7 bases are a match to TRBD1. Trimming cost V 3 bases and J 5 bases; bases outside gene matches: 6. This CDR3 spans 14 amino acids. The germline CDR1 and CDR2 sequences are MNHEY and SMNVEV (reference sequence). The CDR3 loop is CASSFGGRGYGYTF. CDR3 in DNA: TGTGCCAGCAGTTTTGGAGGCAGGGGGTATGGCTACACCTTC.

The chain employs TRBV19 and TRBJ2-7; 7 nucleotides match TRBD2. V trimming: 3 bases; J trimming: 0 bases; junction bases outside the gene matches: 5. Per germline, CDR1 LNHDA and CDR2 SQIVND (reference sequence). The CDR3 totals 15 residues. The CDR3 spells CASSMRGGSSYEQYF. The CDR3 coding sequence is TGTGCCAGTAGTATGCGGGGCGGGAGCTCCTACGAGCAGTACTTC.

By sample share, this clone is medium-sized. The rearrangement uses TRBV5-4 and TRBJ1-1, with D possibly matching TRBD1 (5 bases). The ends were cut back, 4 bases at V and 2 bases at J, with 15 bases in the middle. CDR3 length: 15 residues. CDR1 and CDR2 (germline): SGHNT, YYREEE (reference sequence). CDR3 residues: CASSLDWGSNTEAFF. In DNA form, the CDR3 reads TGTGCCAGCAGCCTTGATTGGGGGTCTAACACTGAAGCTTTCTTT.

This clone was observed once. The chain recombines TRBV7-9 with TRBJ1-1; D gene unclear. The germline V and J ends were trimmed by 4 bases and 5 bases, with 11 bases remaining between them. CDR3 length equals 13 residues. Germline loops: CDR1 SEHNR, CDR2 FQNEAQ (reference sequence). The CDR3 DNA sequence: TGTGCCAGCAGCTGGTCGGTGGGGACTGAAGCTTTCTTT. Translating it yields CASSWSVGTEAFF.

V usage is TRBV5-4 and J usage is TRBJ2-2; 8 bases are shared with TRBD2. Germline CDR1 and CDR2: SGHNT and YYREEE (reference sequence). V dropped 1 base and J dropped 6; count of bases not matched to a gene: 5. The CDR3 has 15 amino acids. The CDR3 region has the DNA TGTGCCAGCAGCTTGATCGAGCGGGAGTCCGGGGAGCTGTTTTTT. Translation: CASSLIERESGELFF.

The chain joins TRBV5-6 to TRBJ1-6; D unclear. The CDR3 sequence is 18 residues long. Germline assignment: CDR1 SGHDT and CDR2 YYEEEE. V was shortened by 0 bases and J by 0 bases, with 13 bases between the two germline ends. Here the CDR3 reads CASSLGGETGSYNSPLHF. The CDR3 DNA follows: TGTGCCAGCAGCTTGGGTGGGGAGACGGGCTCCTATAATTCACCCCTCCACTTT.

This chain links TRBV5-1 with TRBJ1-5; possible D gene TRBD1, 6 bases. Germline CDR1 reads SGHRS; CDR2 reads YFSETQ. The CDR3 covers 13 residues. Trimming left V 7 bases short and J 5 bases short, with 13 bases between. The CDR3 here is CASARGRDQPQHF. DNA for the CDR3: TGCGCCAGCGCCAGGGGCCGCGATCAGCCCCAGCATTTT. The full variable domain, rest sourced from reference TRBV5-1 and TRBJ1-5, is KAGVTQTPRYLIKTRGQQVTLSCSPISGHRSVSWYQQTPGQGLQFLFEYFSETQRNKGNFPGRFSGRQFSNSRSEMNVSTLELGDSALYLCASARGRDQPQHFGDGTRLSIL.

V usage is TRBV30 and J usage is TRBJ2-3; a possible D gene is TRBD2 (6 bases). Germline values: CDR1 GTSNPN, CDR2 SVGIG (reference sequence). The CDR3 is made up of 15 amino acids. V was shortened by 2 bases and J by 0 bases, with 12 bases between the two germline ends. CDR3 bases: TGTGCCTGGAGTCCTATCGGGACTAGCACAGATACGCAGTATTTT. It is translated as CAWSPIGTSTDTQYF.

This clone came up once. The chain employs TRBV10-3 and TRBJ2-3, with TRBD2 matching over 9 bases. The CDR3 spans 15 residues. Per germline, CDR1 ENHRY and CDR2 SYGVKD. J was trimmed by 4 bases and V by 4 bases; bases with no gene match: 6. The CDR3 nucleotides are TGTGCCATCAGTGCTAGCGGGAACCCCGCAGATACGCAGTATTTT. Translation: CAISASGNPADTQYF.

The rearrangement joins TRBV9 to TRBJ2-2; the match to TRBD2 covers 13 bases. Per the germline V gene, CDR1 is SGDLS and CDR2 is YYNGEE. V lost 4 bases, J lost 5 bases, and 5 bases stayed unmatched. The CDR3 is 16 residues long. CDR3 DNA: TGTGCCAGCAGCTTGGGACTAGCGGGAAAAACCGGGGAGCTGTTTTTT. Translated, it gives CASSLGLAGKTGELFF.

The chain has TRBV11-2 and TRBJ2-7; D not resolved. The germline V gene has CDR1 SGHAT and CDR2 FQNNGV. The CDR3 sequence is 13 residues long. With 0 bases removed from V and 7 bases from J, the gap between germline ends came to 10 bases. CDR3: CASSLDFYGEQYF. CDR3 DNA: TGTGCCAGCAGCTTAGACTTTTACGGGGAGCAGTACTTC.

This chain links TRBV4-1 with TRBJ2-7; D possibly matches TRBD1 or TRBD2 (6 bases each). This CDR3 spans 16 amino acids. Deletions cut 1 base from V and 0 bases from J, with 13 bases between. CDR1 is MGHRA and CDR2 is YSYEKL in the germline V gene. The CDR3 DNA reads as TGCGCCAGCAGCCAAGGGGGGGCAGGAAGCTCCTACGAGCAGTACTTC. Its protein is CASSQGGAGSSYEQYF.

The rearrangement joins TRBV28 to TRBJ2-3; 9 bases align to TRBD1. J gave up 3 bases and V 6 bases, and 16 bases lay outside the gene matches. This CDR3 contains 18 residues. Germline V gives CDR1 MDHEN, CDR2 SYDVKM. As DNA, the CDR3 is TGTGCCAGCAGCCAAGATGCCCAAGGGACAGGGTTTACAGATACGCAGTATTTT. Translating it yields CASSQDAQGTGFTDTQYF.

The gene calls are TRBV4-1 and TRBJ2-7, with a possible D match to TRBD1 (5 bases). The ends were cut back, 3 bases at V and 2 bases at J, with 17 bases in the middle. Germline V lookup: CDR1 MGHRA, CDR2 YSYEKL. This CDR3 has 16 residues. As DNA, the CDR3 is TGCGCCAGCAGCCATGATATGGGGCGAGGAACCTACGAGCAGTACTTC. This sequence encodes CASSHDMGRGTYEQYF.

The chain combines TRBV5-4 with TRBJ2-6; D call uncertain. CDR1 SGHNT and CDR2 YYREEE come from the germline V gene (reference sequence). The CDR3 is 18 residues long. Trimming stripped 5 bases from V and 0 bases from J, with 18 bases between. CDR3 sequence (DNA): TGTGCCAGCAGTTGGTTCGGGCGCCTAAGCTCTGGGGCCAACGTCCTGACTTTC. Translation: CASSWFGRLSSGANVLTF.